These T cell receptor beta chains were read from a single sample in a study of shared clonotypes between healthy human individuals. Assay used: immunoSEQ multiplex PCR; TCRdb lists only in-frame clones, some missing. The data hold roughly 680,000 clones, with just under 75% observed a single time. Material for sequencing was memory CD4+ T cells sorted from blood. The receptor set was obtained from a woman aged 25 to 45 in good health. Both conserved end residues are part of each CDR3. Fields, in order: J gene, clone size, D gene, V gene, CDR3 protein, CDR3 DNA. D genes are given only for firm matches. Size values are once, few and many counts, or a class for expanded clones, and some rows have none.

J: TRBJ2-3
size: once
D: NA
V: TRBV9
CDR3: CASSVGARESTDTQYF
DNA: TGTGCCAGCAGCGTAGGGGCTAGGGAGTCCACAGATACGCAGTATTTT

J: TRBJ2-5
size: NA
D: TRBD1
V: TRBV18
CDR3: CASSPRQGVQETQYF
DNA: TGTGCCAGCTCACCAAGGCAGGGGGTCCAAGAGACCCAGTACTTC

J: TRBJ2-7
size: NA
D: NA
V: TRBV5-6
CDR3: CASSLDGIYEQYF
DNA: TGTGCCAGCAGCTTGGATGGGATTTACGAGCAGTACTTC

J: TRBJ2-7
size: NA
D: NA
V: TRBV18
CDR3: CASSPREQGYHEQYF
DNA: TGTGCCAGCTCGCCACGTGAACAGGGTTACCACGAGCAGTACTTC

J: TRBJ1-1
size: NA
D: NA
V: TRBV5-4
CDR3: CASKPGSPDTEAFF
DNA: TGTGCCAGCAAACCAGGGAGCCCAGACACTGAAGCTTTCTTT

J: TRBJ2-3
size: NA
D: NA
V: TRBV10-3
CDR3: CAIRTTGTSTDTQYF
DNA: TGTGCCATCAGAACCACAGGGACTAGCACAGATACGCAGTATTTT

J: TRBJ1-2
size: once
D: TRBD1
V: TRBV2
CDR3: CASSVGTGYGYTF
DNA: TGTGCCAGCAGTGTCGGGACAGGCTATGGCTACACCTTC

J: TRBJ2-1
size: NA
D: TRBD2
V: TRBV18
CDR3: CASSPQTSGRGPYNEQFF
DNA: TGTGCCAGCTCACCCCAGACTAGCGGGAGGGGGCCCTACAATGAGCAGTTCTTC

J: TRBJ1-1
size: once
D: NA
V: TRBV11-3
CDR3: CASSLGSGEAFF
DNA: TGTGCCAGCAGCCTAGGGTCCGGGGAGGCTTTCTTT

J: TRBJ2-3
size: NA
D: TRBD2
V: TRBV7-3
CDR3: CASSPGLAGVTQYF
DNA: TGTGCCAGCAGCCCTGGACTAGCAGGAGTTACGCAGTATTTT

J: TRBJ1-4
size: NA
D: NA
V: TRBV28
CDR3: CASSGVNEKLFF
DNA: TGTGCCAGCAGCGGAGTAAATGAAAAACTGTTTTTT

J: TRBJ2-2
size: NA
D: NA
V: TRBV11-2
CDR3: CASRKGSGELFF
DNA: TGTGCCAGCAGAAAAGGCTCCGGGGAGCTGTTTTTT

J: TRBJ2-3
size: few
D: TRBD2
V: TRBV27
CDR3: CASSPTLAGGADTQYF
DNA: TGTGCCAGCAGTCCGACATTAGCGGGAGGGGCCGATACGCAGTATTTT

J: TRBJ2-3
size: few
D: TRBD2
V: TRBV19
CDR3: CASSIPVGAGVADTQYF
DNA: TGTGCCAGTAGTATCCCCGTGGGAGCGGGAGTGGCAGATACGCAGTATTTT

J: TRBJ1-3
size: NA
D: TRBD1
V: TRBV28
CDR3: CASSEDRGSPRNTIYF
DNA: TGTGCCAGCAGCGAGGACAGGGGAAGTCCCAGGAACACCATATATTTT

J: TRBJ1-5
size: once
D: NA
V: TRBV6-1
CDR3: CASSSEVSNQPQHF
DNA: TGTGCCAGCTCCTCGGAGGTTAGCAATCAGCCCCAGCATTTT

J: TRBJ2-6
size: NA
D: TRBD1
V: TRBV7-3
CDR3: CASSLLPGGISDGANVLTF
DNA: TGTGCCAGCAGCCTACTCCCAGGGGGTATTTCGGATGGGGCCAACGTCCTGACTTTC

J: TRBJ1-2
size: once
D: TRBD1
V: TRBV5-1
CDR3: CASSSGTGTLGYTF
DNA: TGCGCCAGCAGCTCCGGGACAGGGACGCTTGGCTACACCTTC

J: TRBJ1-5
size: NA
D: NA
V: TRBV6-8
CDR3: CASSYQGPKHQPQHF
DNA: TGTGCCAGCAGTTACCAGGGGCCAAAGCATCAGCCCCAGCATTTT

J: TRBJ2-7
size: NA
D: NA
V: TRBV7-2
CDR3: CASSLVSRPEQYF
DNA: TGTGCCAGCAGCTTAGTGAGCAGGCCCGAGCAGTACTTC

J: TRBJ2-1
size: few
D: TRBD2
V: TRBV2
CDR3: CASSAASGAYNEQFF
DNA: TGTGCCAGCAGTGCGGCTAGCGGGGCCTACAATGAGCAGTTCTTC

J: TRBJ2-7
size: NA
D: TRBD1
V: TRBV18
CDR3: CASSPSLTGLYEQYF
DNA: TGTGCCAGCTCACCATCGCTGACAGGGCTCTACGAGCAGTACTTC

J: TRBJ2-1
size: NA
D: TRBD2
V: TRBV11-2
CDR3: CASSLDDATIVGGYNEQFF
DNA: TGTGCCAGCAGCTTAGACGACGCGACTATTGTGGGAGGGTACAATGAGCAGTTCTTC

J: TRBJ2-3
size: few
D: NA
V: TRBV5-1
CDR3: CASSPGTLTDTQYF
DNA: TGCGCCAGCAGCCCAGGGACCCTCACAGATACGCAGTATTTT

J: TRBJ1-3
size: NA
D: NA
V: TRBV19
CDR3: CASRPRGRTTSGNTIYF
DNA: TGTGCCAGTAGACCCCGAGGTCGGACCACCTCTGGAAACACCATATATTTT

J: TRBJ1-1
size: few
D: TRBD1
V: TRBV6-5
CDR3: CASRTGGRWAEAFF
DNA: TGTGCCAGCAGGACAGGGGGTCGGTGGGCTGAAGCTTTCTTT

J: TRBJ1-5
size: NA
D: TRBD1
V: TRBV28
CDR3: CASKAGTGPQPQHF
DNA: TGTGCCAGCAAAGCCGGGACAGGGCCCCAGCCCCAGCATTTT

J: TRBJ2-2
size: NA
D: TRBD2
V: TRBV5-1
CDR3: CASSLLAGTNTGELFF
DNA: TGCGCCAGCAGCTTGCTAGCGGGCACGAACACCGGGGAGCTGTTTTTT

J: TRBJ1-1
size: NA
D: NA
V: TRBV7-9
CDR3: CASSLRGAEAFF
DNA: TGTGCCAGCAGCTTAAGGGGGGCTGAAGCTTTCTTT

J: TRBJ2-4
size: few
D: TRBD1
V: TRBV9
CDR3: CASSRGQGNIQYF
DNA: TGTGCCAGCAGCAGAGGACAGGGGAACATTCAGTACTTC

J: TRBJ1-2
size: NA
D: NA
V: TRBV28
CDR3: CASSLLGRTNYGYTF
DNA: TGTGCCAGCAGTTTATTAGGTCGGACTAACTATGGCTACACCTTC